The next 29 T cell receptor beta chains were all read from a single sample in a study of cytomegalovirus exposure and HLA in healthy donors. A multiplex PCR was run with 60 Vbeta primers and 13 Jbeta primers. Sequenced by immunoSEQ multiplex PCR; TCRdb stores in-frame clones only, minus some. The sample includes 100,000 or so clones, roughly 80% of them seen just once. Sequenced material: PBMCs. These receptors all stem from a woman aged 40 to 50 in good health and CMV-seropositive.

This chain joins TRBV11-1 and TRBJ2-4; D is possibly TRBD1 (6 bases). V was pared by 1 base and J by 7 bases, with 14 bases between. CDR1 and CDR2 from the germline V gene are SGHAT and FQDESV (reference sequence). This CDR3 contains 15 residues. CDR3 bases: TGTGCCAGCAGCTTAGAGCCAGGGGTGGCGAACATTCAGTACTTC. Translating it yields CASSLEPGVANIQYF.

This rearrangement joins TRBV5-1 to TRBJ1-2, with TRBD1 identical over 11 bases. Per the germline V gene, CDR1 is SGHRS and CDR2 is YFSETQ. V gave up 4 bases and J gave up 6 bases; unmatched junction bases: 2. The CDR3 loop spans 13 amino acids. CDR3 coding DNA: TGCGCCAGCAGCGGACAGGGGGCGGATGGCTACACCTTC. Translating gives CASSGQGADGYTF. Drawing the rest from reference TRBV5-1 and TRBJ1-2, the complete variable domain is KAGVTQTPRYLIKTRGQQVTLSCSPISGHRSVSWYQQTPGQGLQFLFEYFSETQRNKGNFPGRFSGRQFSNSRSEMNVSTLELGDSALYLCASSGQGADGYTFGSGTRLTVV.

V and J are TRBV5-6 and TRBJ2-6; no definite D call. V was pared by 1 base and J by 0 bases, with 5 bases between. Germline V gene lookup returns CDR1 SGHDT and CDR2 YYEEEE. The CDR3 has 15 residues. CDR3 region: CASSLSNSGANVLTF. In nucleotides, the CDR3 is TGTGCCAGCAGCTTGTCCAACTCTGGGGCCAACGTCCTGACTTTC.

The chain couples TRBV7-9 to TRBJ2-1, with TRBD2 matching 9 bases. The J segment lost 6 bases and the V segment lost 5 bases, leaving 8 bases of the junction unmatched. Germline-derived CDR1 and CDR2 are SEHNR and FQNEAQ (reference sequence). The CDR3 covers 15 residues. CDR3: CASSVPGLAFNEQFF. The CDR3 DNA follows: TGTGCCAGCAGCGTACCGGGACTAGCTTTCAATGAGCAGTTCTTC.

The chain uses TRBV29-1 and TRBJ2-1; 7 bases are shared with TRBD2. The ends lost 7 bases at V and 5 bases at J; junction bases unmatched: 14. The CDR3 covers 15 residues. Germline-derived CDR1 and CDR2 are SQVTM and ANQGSEA. The CDR3 reads CSGWGDSGSHNEQFF. DNA for the CDR3: TGCAGCGGCTGGGGCGATAGCGGGTCCCACAATGAGCAGTTCTTC.

This chain connects TRBV10-3 to TRBJ2-7; possible D gene TRBD1, 6 bases. The V end was cut by 11 bases, the J end by 4 bases, with 21 bases between. This CDR3 contains 14 residues. Germline V lookup: CDR1 ENHRY, CDR2 SYGVKD. In DNA form, the CDR3 reads TGTGCCGTCCAACCCCGACAGGAAACGTACGAGCAGTACTTC. It specifies CAVQPRQETYEQYF.

The chain recombines TRBV4-2 with TRBJ2-2, with TRBD1 matching 9 bases. With V trimmed by 1 base and J by 4 bases, 7 bases remained unmatched. The CDR3 totals 17 residues. Per germline, CDR1 LGHNA and CDR2 YNFKEQ. The CDR3 DNA follows: TGTGCCAGCAGCCAAGGCAGGACAGGGGATCTCACCGGGGAGCTGTTTTTT. It codes for CASSQGRTGDLTGELFF.

The chain joins TRBV6-5 to TRBJ1-5; D gene ambiguous. V lost 5 bases, J lost 5 bases, and 10 bases lay in between. The germline CDR1 and CDR2 sequences are MNHEY and SVGAGI. CDR3 length: 13 amino acids. The CDR3 protein is CASSPLFHQPQHF. The CDR3 region has the DNA TGTGCCAGCAGTCCCCTGTTCCATCAGCCCCAGCATTTT.

The rearrangement joins TRBV15 to TRBJ1-5, with D uncertain. This CDR3 has 13 residues. Deletions cut 0 bases from V and 4 bases from J, with 4 bases between. The germline V gene has CDR1 LNHNV and CDR2 YYDKDF (reference sequence). The CDR3 DNA sequence: TGTGCCACCAGCAGAGACAGAAATCAGCCCCAGCATTTT. It translates to CATSRDRNQPQHF.

J is TRBJ2-5 and V is TRBV4-2; D possibly corresponds to TRBD2 (6 bases). V lost 2 bases and J 4 bases, leaving 20 bases between the germline ends. Per germline, CDR1 LGHNA and CDR2 YNFKEQ. The CDR3 loop spans 17 amino acids. This CDR3 reads CASSQRPGGKEGETQYF. CDR3 in DNA: TGTGCCAGCAGCCAAAGACCGGGCGGGAAGGAAGGAGAGACCCAGTACTTC.

The rearrangement uses TRBV5-1 and TRBJ1-6; D is perhaps TRBD1 (6 bases). Germline V gives CDR1 SGHRS, CDR2 YFSETQ. Trimming took 2 bases from V and 8 from J, leaving 14 bases between them. The CDR3 length is 15 residues. The CDR3, as DNA: TGCGCCAGCAGCTTAGGGGGGGGACAACATTCACCCCTCCACTTT. Amino acid sequence: CASSLGGGQHSPLHF.

The chain joins TRBV2 to TRBJ2-2, with a weak D call TRBD1 (6 bases). The CDR3 has 14 amino acids. Germline CDR1 is SNHLY and CDR2 is FYNNEI. Deletions cut 8 bases from V and 0 bases from J, with 10 bases between. The CDR3 nucleotides read TGTGCCAGCCAAGACAGGACGAACACCGGGGAGCTGTTTTTT. Protein product: CASQDRTNTGELFF.

The V gene is TRBV4-1, the J gene TRBJ2-5; D perhaps matches TRBD2 (6 bases). CDR1 and CDR2 from the germline V gene are MGHRA and YSYEKL. V lost 2 bases, J lost 5 bases, and 9 bases lay in between. This CDR3 region has 13 residues. CDR3 residues: CASSQLGGETQYF. CDR3 sequence (DNA): TGCGCCAGCAGCCAACTAGGAGGGGAGACCCAGTACTTC.

J is TRBJ1-2 and V is TRBV2, with TRBD1 as a possible D gene (5 bases). The V end lost 0 bases, the J end lost 13 bases, and 18 bases lay between the germline ends. CDR1 is SNHLY, CDR2 FYNNEI, per germline. The CDR3 totals 14 residues. The CDR3 loop reads CASSEAGTLAPTTF. In DNA form, the CDR3 reads TGTGCCAGCAGTGAAGCGGGGACTCTGGCTCCTACCACCTTC. The whole variable domain, filled in from reference TRBV2 and TRBJ1-2, reads EPEVTQTPSHQVTQMGQEVILRCVPISNHLYFYWYRQILGQKVEFLVSFYNNEISEKSEIFDDQFSVERPDGSNFTLKIRSTKLEDSAMYFCASSEAGTLAPTTFGSGTRLTVV.

For this clone: The DNA is omitted, as the CDR3 cannot be located on it reliably, and the CDR3 follows TCRdb's listing. The chain recombines TRBV28 with TRBJ1-5; the DNA was not compared with TRBD1, the D call given in the table. The length of the CDR3 is 12 amino acids, counting both ends. Germline V gives CDR1 MDHEN, CDR2 SYDVKM. The CDR3 protein is CASSSSTGPQHF.

The rearrangement uses TRBV19 and TRBJ1-4; a possible D gene is TRBD1 (5 bases). CDR3 length: 14 residues. CDR1 is LNHDA and CDR2 is SQIVND in the germline V gene (reference sequence). The ends were cut back, 3 bases at V and 3 bases at J, with 8 bases in the middle. The CDR3 is CASSIRAANEKLFF. The CDR3, as DNA: TGTGCCAGTAGTATCAGGGCGGCTAATGAAAAACTGTTTTTT.

This clone appeared a few times. The genes are TRBV7-8 and TRBJ2-5; 7 nucleotides agree with TRBD2. There are 17 residues in the CDR3. V lost 1 base and J lost 2; bases outside the gene matches: 10. The germline gives CDR1 SGHVS, CDR2 FQNEAQ. CDR3 residues: CASSLGRAEAGQETQYF. CDR3 nucleotide sequence: TGTGCCAGCAGCTTAGGCCGGGCTGAAGCGGGGCAAGAGACCCAGTACTTC.

The chain employs TRBV2 and TRBJ2-7, with D possibly TRBD2 on 6 matching bases. The CDR3 is made up of 15 amino acids. Trimming removed 5 bases at V and 9 bases at J, with 23 bases between. Germline lookup yields CDR1 SNHLY and CDR2 FYNNEI. In DNA, the CDR3 is TGTGCCAGCAGTTCGGGACTCGCCTTATCTGTTCGGCAGTACTTC. Translating it yields CASSSGLALSVRQYF.

V is TRBV7-9 and J is TRBJ2-5; D is unresolved. Germline V gene sequence: CDR1 SEHNR, CDR2 FQNEAQ (reference sequence). This CDR3 has 15 residues. Trimming removed 1 base at V and 5 bases at J, with 14 bases between. The CDR3 DNA reads TGTGCCAGCAGCTTAGGAGTCTCGAGTTTGGAGACCCAGTACTTC. This codes for CASSLGVSSLETQYF.

The gene calls are TRBV5-6 and TRBJ2-7, with D maybe TRBD1 (5 bases). The CDR3 contains 18 residues. CDR1 is SGHDT and CDR2 is YYEEEE in the germline V gene. With 4 bases removed from V and 7 bases from J, the gap between germline ends came to 30 bases. The CDR3: CASSLLVRARSYLGEQYF. CDR3 nucleotides: TGTGCCAGCAGCCTACTGGTCAGGGCCCGCTCCTACCTGGGGGAGCAGTACTTC.

The chain combines TRBV4-3 with TRBJ1-1; D remains unclear. V was pared by 6 bases and J by 1 base, with 18 bases between. The CDR3 runs to 16 residues. The V gene's germline CDR1 is LGHNA and CDR2 YSLEER. CDR3 loop: CASRRQITEGNTEAFF. As DNA, the CDR3 is TGCGCCAGCAGAAGACAAATTACGGAGGGGAACACTGAAGCTTTCTTT.

This clone was found a few times. The chain combines TRBV6-4 with TRBJ1-2; TRBD1 might be the D (6 bases). The CDR3 extends over 14 amino acids. Trimming took 0 bases from V and 6 from J, leaving 11 bases between them. Per the germline V gene, CDR1 is MRHNA and CDR2 is SNTAGT. DNA for the CDR3: TGTGCCAGCAGTGACTCCCTCAGGGGCGATGGCTACACCTTC. Protein: CASSDSLRGDGYTF.

This clone was seen a single time. CDR3 protein: CASSQEQGISNQPQHF. CDR3 nucleotide sequence: TGTGCCAGCAGCCAGGAGCAGGGTATTAGCAATCAGCCCCAGCATTTT. This rearrangement joins TRBV4-2 to TRBJ1-5; perhaps TRBD1 as D (5 bases). The CDR3 consists of 16 residues. Germline V gives CDR1 LGHNA, CDR2 YNFKEQ. Trimming took off 3 bases at V and 0 bases at J, with 12 bases between the two ends.

The gene calls are TRBV6-5 and TRBJ2-3, with unresolved D. The germline gives CDR1 MNHEY, CDR2 SVGAGI. This CDR3 contains 15 residues. Deletions cut 0 bases from V and 5 bases from J, with 12 bases between. The CDR3 DNA reads as TGTGCCAGCAGTTACTCGGGCCCCTTCGGAGATACGCAGTATTTT. As protein: CASSYSGPFGDTQYF.

V is TRBV11-2 and J is TRBJ2-2, with 7 bases lining up with TRBD1. Germline V gene sequence: CDR1 SGHAT, CDR2 FQNNGV. With 0 bases clipped from V and 1 base from J, the junction kept 2 bases outside the gene matches. This CDR3 comprises 16 residues. CDR3 sequence reads: CASSLEGTVNTGELFF. In nucleotides, the CDR3 is TGTGCCAGCAGCTTAGAAGGGACAGTGAACACCGGGGAGCTGTTTTTT.

This chain connects TRBV19 to TRBJ2-6, with 7 bases fitting TRBD2. With 11 bases clipped from V and 3 bases from J, the junction kept 4 bases outside the gene matches. The germline gives CDR1 LNHDA, CDR2 SQIVND (reference sequence). This CDR3 has 13 residues. The CDR3 loop reads CAGRGVGANVLTF. Here the CDR3 DNA reads TGTGCCGGCCGGGGGGTTGGGGCCAACGTCCTGACTTTC.

The chain combines TRBV12-5 with TRBJ2-7; TRBD2 is a possible D gene (7 bases). CDR3 length equals 14 residues. V was shortened by 0 bases and J by 5 bases, with 11 bases between the two germline ends. Germline V CDR1 and CDR2: LGHNT, FRNRAP. CDR3 loop: CASGLVGGGNEQYF. Here the CDR3 DNA reads TGTGCTAGTGGTTTGGTAGGGGGAGGGAACGAGCAGTACTTC.

A few counts support this clone. The J gene is TRBJ2-3, the V gene TRBV7-9; no definite D call. The CDR3 extends over 18 amino acids. The germline gives CDR1 SEHNR, CDR2 FQNEAQ (reference sequence). The V and J ends lost 3 bases and 0 bases respectively, with 19 bases between them. DNA of the CDR3: TGTGCCAGCAGCTTTGGGCTGATGTCTATCGTTAGCACAGATACGCAGTATTTT. Its translation: CASSFGLMSIVSTDTQYF.

The chain combines TRBV5-1 with TRBJ2-7; D is unresolved. Germline CDR1 is SGHRS and CDR2 is YFSETQ. The CDR3 covers 13 residues. V gave up 0 bases and J gave up 1 base, with 5 bases separating them. DNA for the CDR3: TGCGCCAGCAGCTTGGTCCAATCCTACGAGCAGTACTTC. It yields the protein CASSLVQSYEQYF.